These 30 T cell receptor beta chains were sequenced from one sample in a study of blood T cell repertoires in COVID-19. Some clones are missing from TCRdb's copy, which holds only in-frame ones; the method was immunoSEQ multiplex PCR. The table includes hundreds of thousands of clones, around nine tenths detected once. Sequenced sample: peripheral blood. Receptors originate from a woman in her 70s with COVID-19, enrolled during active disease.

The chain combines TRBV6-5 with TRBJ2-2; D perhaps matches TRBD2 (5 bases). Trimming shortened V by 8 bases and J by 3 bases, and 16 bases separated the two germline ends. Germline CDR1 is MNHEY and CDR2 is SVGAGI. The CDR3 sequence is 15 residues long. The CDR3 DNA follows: TGTGCCAGCGGGCCTCTAGCACCTTACACCGGGGAGCTGTTTTTT. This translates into CASGPLAPYTGELFF.

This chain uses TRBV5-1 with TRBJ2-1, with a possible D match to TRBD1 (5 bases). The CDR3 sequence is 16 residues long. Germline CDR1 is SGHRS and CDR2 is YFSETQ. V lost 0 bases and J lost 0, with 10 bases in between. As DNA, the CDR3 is TGCGCCAGCAGCTTGGGACAGCTTAGCTCCTACAATGAGCAGTTCTTC. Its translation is CASSLGQLSSYNEQFF.

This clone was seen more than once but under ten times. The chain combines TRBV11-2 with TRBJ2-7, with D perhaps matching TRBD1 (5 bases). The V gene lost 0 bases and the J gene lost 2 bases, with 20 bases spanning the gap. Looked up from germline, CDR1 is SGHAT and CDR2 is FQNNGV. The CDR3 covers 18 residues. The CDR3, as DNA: TGTGCCAGCAGCTTAGAGGCAGGGCCGGCTAGTCAAGCCTACGAGCAGTACTTC. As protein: CASSLEAGPASQAYEQYF.

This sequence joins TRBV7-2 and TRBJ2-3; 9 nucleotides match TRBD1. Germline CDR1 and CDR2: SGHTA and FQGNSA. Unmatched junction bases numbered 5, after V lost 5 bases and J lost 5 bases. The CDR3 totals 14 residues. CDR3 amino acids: CASSMGQGIDTQYF. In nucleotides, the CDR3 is TGTGCCAGCAGCATGGGACAGGGAATAGATACGCAGTATTTT.

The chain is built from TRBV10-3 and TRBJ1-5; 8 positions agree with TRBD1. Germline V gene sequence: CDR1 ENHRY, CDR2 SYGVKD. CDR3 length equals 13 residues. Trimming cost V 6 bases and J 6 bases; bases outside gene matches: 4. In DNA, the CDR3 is TGTGCCATCAGCCAAGACAGGGGTCAGCCCCAGCATTTT. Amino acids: CAISQDRGQPQHF.

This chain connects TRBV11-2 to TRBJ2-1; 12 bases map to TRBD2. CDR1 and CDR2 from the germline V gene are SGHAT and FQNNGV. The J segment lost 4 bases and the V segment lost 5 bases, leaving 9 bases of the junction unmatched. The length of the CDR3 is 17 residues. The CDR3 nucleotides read TGTGCCAGCAGCCCCCTTCCGGGACTAGCGGGTTACAATGAGCAGTTCTTC. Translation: CASSPLPGLAGYNEQFF.

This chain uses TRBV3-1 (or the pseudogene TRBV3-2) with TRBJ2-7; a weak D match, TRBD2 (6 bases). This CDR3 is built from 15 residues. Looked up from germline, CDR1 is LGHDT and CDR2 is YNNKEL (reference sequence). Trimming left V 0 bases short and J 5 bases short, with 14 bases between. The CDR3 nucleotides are TGTGCCAGCAGCCAAGAACGGGAGTGGGGCAACGAGCAGTACTTC. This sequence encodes CASSQEREWGNEQYF.

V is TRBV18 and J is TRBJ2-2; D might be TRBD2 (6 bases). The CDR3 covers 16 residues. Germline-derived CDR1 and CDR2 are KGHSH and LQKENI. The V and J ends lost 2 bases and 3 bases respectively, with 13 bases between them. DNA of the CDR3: TGTGCCAGCTCACCATGGGAAGGAGGGGACACCGGGGAGCTGTTTTTT. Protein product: CASSPWEGGDTGELFF.

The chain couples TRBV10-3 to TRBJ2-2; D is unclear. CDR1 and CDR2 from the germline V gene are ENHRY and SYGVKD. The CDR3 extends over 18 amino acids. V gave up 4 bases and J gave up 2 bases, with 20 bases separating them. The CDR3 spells CAISGLSQSSSNTGELFF. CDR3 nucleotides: TGTGCCATCAGTGGACTTAGTCAAAGTTCGTCTAACACCGGGGAGCTGTTTTTT.

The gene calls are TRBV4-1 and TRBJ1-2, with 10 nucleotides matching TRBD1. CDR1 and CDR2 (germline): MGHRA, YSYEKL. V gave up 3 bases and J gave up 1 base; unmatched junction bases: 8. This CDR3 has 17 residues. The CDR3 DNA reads TGCGCCAGCAGCCAGGAAAGACAGGGGGCGCATAACTATGGCTACACCTTC. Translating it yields CASSQERQGAHNYGYTF.

As DNA, the CDR3 is TGCGCCAGCAGCGACTCTGCAACTAATGAAAAACTGTTTTTT. Translated, it gives CASSDSATNEKLFF. This sequence joins TRBV5-1 and TRBJ1-4; no definite D call. This CDR3 region has 14 residues. The germline gives CDR1 SGHRS, CDR2 YFSETQ. V lost 4 bases to trimming and J lost 0 bases, with 7 bases between them.

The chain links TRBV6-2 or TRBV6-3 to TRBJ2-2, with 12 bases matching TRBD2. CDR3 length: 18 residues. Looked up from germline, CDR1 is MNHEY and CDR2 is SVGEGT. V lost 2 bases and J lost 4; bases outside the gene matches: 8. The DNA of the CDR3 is TGTGCCAGCAGTTACCTCCTAGCGGGAGGGCCGGGCACCGGGGAGCTGTTTTTT. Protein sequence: CASSYLLAGGPGTGELFF.

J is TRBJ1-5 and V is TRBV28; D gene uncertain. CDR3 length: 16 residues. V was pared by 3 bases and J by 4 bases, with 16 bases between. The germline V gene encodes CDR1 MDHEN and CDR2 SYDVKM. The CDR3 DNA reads TGTGCCAGCAGTTTCGGGATGGGAGGTGCAAATCAGCCCCAGCATTTT. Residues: CASSFGMGGANQPQHF.

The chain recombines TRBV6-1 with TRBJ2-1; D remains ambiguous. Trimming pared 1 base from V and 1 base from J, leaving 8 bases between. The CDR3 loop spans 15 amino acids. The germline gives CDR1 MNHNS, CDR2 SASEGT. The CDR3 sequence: CASSEVDNSYNEQFF. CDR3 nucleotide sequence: TGTGCCAGCAGTGAAGTAGATAATTCCTACAATGAGCAGTTCTTC.

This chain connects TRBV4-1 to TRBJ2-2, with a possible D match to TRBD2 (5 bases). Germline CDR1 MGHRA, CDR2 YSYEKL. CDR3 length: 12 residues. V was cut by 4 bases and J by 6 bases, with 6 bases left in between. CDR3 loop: CASSLEAGELFF. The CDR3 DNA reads TGCGCCAGCAGCCTGGAGGCCGGGGAGCTGTTTTTT.

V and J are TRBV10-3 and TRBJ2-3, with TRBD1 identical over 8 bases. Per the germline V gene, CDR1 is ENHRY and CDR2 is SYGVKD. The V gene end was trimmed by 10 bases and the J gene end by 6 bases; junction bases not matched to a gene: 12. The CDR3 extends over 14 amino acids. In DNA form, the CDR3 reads TGTGCCAGCAACCGAGCCGACAGGGGTGATACGCAGTATTTT. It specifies CASNRADRGDTQYF.

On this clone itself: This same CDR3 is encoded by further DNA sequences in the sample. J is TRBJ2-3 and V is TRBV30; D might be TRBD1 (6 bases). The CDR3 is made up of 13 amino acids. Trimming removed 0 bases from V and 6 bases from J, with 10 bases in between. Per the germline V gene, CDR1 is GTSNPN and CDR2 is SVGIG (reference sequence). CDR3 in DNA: TGTGCCTGGAGTGTACCAGGGGCTGATACGCAGTATTTT. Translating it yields CAWSVPGADTQYF.

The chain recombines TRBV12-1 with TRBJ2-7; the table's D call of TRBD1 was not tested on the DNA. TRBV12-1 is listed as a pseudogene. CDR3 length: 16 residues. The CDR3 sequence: CASSFFRTGGNYEQYF. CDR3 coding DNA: TGTGCCAGCAGCTTTTTCCGGACAGGGGGTAACTACGAGCAGTACTTC.

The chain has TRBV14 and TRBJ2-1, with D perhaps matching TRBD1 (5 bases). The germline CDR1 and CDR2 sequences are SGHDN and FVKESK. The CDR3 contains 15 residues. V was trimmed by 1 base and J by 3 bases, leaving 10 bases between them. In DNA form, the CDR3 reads TGTGCCAGCAGCCAAGGAAGGGGTGGCTACAATGAGCAGTTCTTC. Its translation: CASSQGRGGYNEQFF. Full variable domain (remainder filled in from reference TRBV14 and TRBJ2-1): EAGVTQFPSHSVIEKGQTVTLRCDPISGHDNLYWYRRVMGKEIKFLLHFVKESKQDESGMPNNRFLAERTGGTYSTLKVQPAELEDSGVYFCASSQGRGGYNEQFFGPGTRLTVL.

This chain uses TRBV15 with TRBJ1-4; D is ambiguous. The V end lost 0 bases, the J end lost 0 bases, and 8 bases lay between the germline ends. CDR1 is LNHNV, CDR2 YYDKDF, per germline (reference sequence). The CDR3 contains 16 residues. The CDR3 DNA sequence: TGTGCCACCAGCAGAGAACAGATTGCAACTAATGAAAAACTGTTTTTT. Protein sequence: CATSREQIATNEKLFF.

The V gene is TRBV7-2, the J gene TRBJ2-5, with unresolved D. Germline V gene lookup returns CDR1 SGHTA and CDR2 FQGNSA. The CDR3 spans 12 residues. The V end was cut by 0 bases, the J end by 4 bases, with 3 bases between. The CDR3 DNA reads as TGTGCCAGCAGCTTAGCGCGAGAGACCCAGTACTTC. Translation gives CASSLARETQYF.

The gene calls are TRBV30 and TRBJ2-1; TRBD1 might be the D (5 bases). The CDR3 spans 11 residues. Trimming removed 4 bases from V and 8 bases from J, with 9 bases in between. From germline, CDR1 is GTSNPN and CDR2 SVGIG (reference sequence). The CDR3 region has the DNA TGTGCCTGGAAGGGGCGGTATGAGCAGTTCTTC. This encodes CAWKGRYEQFF. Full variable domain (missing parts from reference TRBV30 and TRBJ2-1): SQTIHQWPATLVQPVGSPLSLECTVEGTSNPNLYWYRQAAGRGLQLLFYSVGIGQISSEVPQNLSASRPQDRQFILSSKKLLLSDSGFYLCAWKGRYEQFFGPGTRLTVL.

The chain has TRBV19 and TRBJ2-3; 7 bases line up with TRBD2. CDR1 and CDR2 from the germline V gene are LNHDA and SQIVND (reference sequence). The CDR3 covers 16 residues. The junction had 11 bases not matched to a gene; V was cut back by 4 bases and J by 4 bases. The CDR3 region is CASSKRPSGGADTQYF. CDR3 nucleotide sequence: TGTGCCAGTAGTAAACGACCTAGCGGAGGGGCAGATACGCAGTATTTT.

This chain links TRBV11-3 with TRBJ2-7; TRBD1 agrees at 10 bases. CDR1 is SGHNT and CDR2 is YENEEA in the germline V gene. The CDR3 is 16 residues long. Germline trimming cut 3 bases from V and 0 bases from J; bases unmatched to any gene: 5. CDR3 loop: CASSFLGTGASYEQYF. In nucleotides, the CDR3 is TGTGCCAGCAGCTTTTTGGGGACAGGGGCCTCCTACGAGCAGTACTTC. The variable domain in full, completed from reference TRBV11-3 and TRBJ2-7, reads EAGVVQSPRYKIIEKKQPVAFWCNPISGHNTLYWYLQNLGQGPELLIRYENEEAVDDSQLPKDRFSAERLKGVDSTLKIQPAELGDSAVYLCASSFLGTGASYEQYFGPGTRLTVT.

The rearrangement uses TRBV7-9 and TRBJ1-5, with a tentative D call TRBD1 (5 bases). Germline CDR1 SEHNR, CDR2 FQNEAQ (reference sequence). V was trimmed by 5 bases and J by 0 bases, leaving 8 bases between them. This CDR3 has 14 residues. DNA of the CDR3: TGTGCCAGCAGCGCCGACAGTAGCAATCAGCCCCAGCATTTT. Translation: CASSADSSNQPQHF.

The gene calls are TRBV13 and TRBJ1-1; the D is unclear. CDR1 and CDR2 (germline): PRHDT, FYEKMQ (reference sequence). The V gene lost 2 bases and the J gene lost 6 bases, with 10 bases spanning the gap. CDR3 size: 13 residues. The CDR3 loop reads CASSLIDYPEAFF. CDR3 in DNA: TGTGCCAGCAGCTTAATCGACTACCCTGAAGCTTTCTTT.

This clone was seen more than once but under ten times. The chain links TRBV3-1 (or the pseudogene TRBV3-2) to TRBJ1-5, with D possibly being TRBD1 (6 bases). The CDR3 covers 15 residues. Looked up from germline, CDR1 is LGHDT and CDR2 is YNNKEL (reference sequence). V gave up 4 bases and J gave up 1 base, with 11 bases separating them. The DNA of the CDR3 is TGTGCCAGCAGCCTTGGGACACTCAGCAATCAGCCCCAGCATTTT. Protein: CASSLGTLSNQPQHF.

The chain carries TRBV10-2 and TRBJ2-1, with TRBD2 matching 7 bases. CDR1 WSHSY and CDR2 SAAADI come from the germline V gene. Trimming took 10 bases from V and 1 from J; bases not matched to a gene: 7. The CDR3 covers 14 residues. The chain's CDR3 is CATTGGESYNEQFF. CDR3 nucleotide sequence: TGCGCCACCACGGGGGGAGAATCCTACAATGAGCAGTTCTTC.

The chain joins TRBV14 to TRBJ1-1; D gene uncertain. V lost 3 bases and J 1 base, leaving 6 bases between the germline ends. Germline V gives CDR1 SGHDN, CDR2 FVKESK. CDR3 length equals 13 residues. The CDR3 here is CASSQLRNTEAFF. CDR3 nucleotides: TGTGCCAGCAGCCAGCTCAGGAACACTGAAGCTTTCTTT.

DNA for the CDR3: TGTGCCAGCAGTGAATATGTCACCGAGGATGGCTACACCTTC. Translated, it gives CASSEYVTEDGYTF. V and J are TRBV6-1 and TRBJ1-2; D is ambiguous. The ends were cut back, 2 bases at V and 6 bases at J, with 13 bases in the middle. Germline CDR1 reads MNHNS; CDR2 reads SASEGT. The CDR3 runs to 14 residues.